These 20 T cell receptor beta chains were sequenced from one sample in a study of neoadjuvant anti-PD-1 for oral cavity cancer. Some clones are missing from TCRdb's copy, which holds only in-frame ones; the method was immunoSEQ multiplex PCR. The repertoire has about 15,000 clones, 71% of them found once; the top ten carry approximately 2.8%. This specimen was PBMCs, taken before nivolumab (anti-PD-1) treatment. Receptors were obtained from a person aged 35-79 years with oral cavity squamous cell carcinoma.

The chain employs TRBV25-1 and TRBJ1-1; D uncertain. Germline V gives CDR1 MGHDK, CDR2 SYGVNS. The V end lost 3 bases, the J end lost 2 bases, and 13 bases lay between the germline ends. CDR3 size: 15 residues. The CDR3 sequence: CASSDSRRLNTEAFF. The CDR3 region has the DNA TGTGCCAGCAGTGATTCCCGGCGGCTAAACACTGAAGCTTTCTTT.

This clone was seen a handful of times. The chain carries TRBV30 and TRBJ2-2; D not certain. V was cut by 3 bases and J by 3 bases, with 5 bases left in between. The CDR3 extends over 12 amino acids. Looked up from germline, CDR1 is GTSNPN and CDR2 is SVGIG (reference sequence). The CDR3: CAWRVDTGELFF. DNA of the CDR3: TGTGCCTGGAGGGTGGACACCGGGGAGCTGTTTTTT.

The DNA for the CDR3 is TGCGCCAGCAGTACTCTGAACACTGAAGCTTTCTTT. Protein: CASSTLNTEAFF. The chain combines TRBV10-2 with TRBJ1-1; the D is unclear. Per germline, CDR1 WSHSY and CDR2 SAAADI. V was clipped by 5 bases and J by 0 bases, with 4 bases between them. The CDR3 spans 12 residues.

This clone occurred a few times. The chain uses TRBV4-1 and TRBJ1-5; D is unresolved. Germline CDR1 is MGHRA and CDR2 is YSYEKL. The CDR3 covers 15 residues. Trimming shortened V by 0 bases and J by 5 bases, and 11 bases separated the two germline ends. CDR3: CASSQDYSLYQPQHF. CDR3 coding DNA: TGCGCCAGCAGCCAAGATTACAGTCTTTATCAGCCCCAGCATTTT.

The chain recombines TRBV30 with TRBJ1-2; D is uncertain. Germline loops: CDR1 GTSNPN, CDR2 SVGIG (reference sequence). This CDR3 spans 14 amino acids. Trimming pared 7 bases from V and 2 bases from J, leaving 17 bases between. CDR3: CAYRYTRPNYGYTF. CDR3 nucleotide sequence: TGTGCCTACCGCTACACACGCCCCAACTATGGCTACACCTTC.

The gene calls are TRBV6-5 and TRBJ1-1, with D tentatively TRBD1 (5 bases). V was shortened by 3 bases and J by 1 base, with 12 bases between the two germline ends. The CDR3 runs 15 residues. Per the germline V gene, CDR1 is MNHEY and CDR2 is SVGAGI. The CDR3 region has the DNA TGTGCCAGCAGTTATTGGGGCACCCCGAACACTGAAGCTTTCTTT. Protein product: CASSYWGTPNTEAFF.

The chain combines TRBV5-6 with TRBJ2-3; maybe TRBD2 (6 bases). From germline, CDR1 is SGHDT and CDR2 YYEEEE. The CDR3 length is 15 residues. V was pared by 4 bases and J by 0 bases, with 12 bases between. CDR3 nucleotide sequence: TGTGCCAGCAGCATCGGGACTCCTAGCACAGATACGCAGTATTTT. It yields the protein CASSIGTPSTDTQYF.

The chain carries TRBV11-2 and TRBJ1-1; D unresolved. CDR3 length: 14 residues. The V and J ends lost 1 base and 4 bases respectively, with 10 bases between them. CDR1 and CDR2 from the germline V gene are SGHAT and FQNNGV. CDR3 sequence (DNA): TGTGCCAGCAGCTTAGCCAAGGCGACCACTGAAGCTTTCTTT. It specifies CASSLAKATTEAFF.

The table lists this clone with a few counts. The V call is TRBV5-1, the J call TRBJ2-7; D call uncertain. The V gene's germline CDR1 is SGHRS and CDR2 YFSETQ. The CDR3 is made up of 10 amino acids. The V end was cut by 9 bases, the J end by 7 bases, with 11 bases between. CDR3 in amino acids: CATLPPEQYF. The DNA of the CDR3 is TGCGCCACTCTTCCTCCTGAGCAGTACTTC.

The chain links TRBV6-1 to TRBJ2-5; D may be TRBD1 (6 bases). Trimming pared 3 bases from V and 4 bases from J, leaving 15 bases between. The CDR3 sequence is 15 residues long. Germline CDR1 reads MNHNS; CDR2 reads SASEGT. CDR3 coding DNA: TGTGCCAGCAGTGATTACAGGGTTTTAGGAGAGACCCAGTACTTC. It yields the protein CASSDYRVLGETQYF.

The CDR3 is CASSVEGLAGPNAGELFF. The CDR3 DNA reads TGTGCCAGCAGCGTAGAGGGACTAGCGGGCCCTAACGCCGGGGAGCTGTTTTTT. The V call is TRBV9, the J call TRBJ2-2, with 12 positions matching TRBD2. V gave up 0 bases and J gave up 6 bases; unmatched junction bases: 9. From germline, CDR1 is SGDLS and CDR2 YYNGEE. The CDR3 has 18 amino acids.

This chain uses TRBV4-1 with TRBJ2-3; 8 bases are shared with TRBD2. V dropped 3 bases and J dropped 4; count of bases not matched to a gene: 15. From germline, CDR1 is MGHRA and CDR2 YSYEKL. The CDR3 runs to 18 residues. In DNA, the CDR3 is TGCGCCAGCAGCCACCTGGGGGCTGGCGGGAGGCGCGCAGATACGCAGTATTTT. Translated, it gives CASSHLGAGGRRADTQYF.

In the case of this clone: The sample has other DNA sequences that encode this CDR3 too. The rearrangement joins TRBV30 to TRBJ1-5, with 7 nucleotides matching TRBD1. Trimming at V came to 3 bases and at J to 6 bases, leaving 8 bases not matched to a gene. Per the germline V gene, CDR1 is GTSNPN and CDR2 is SVGIG (reference sequence). This CDR3 is built from 14 residues. The CDR3 here is CAWRGGGGPQPQHF. As DNA, the CDR3 is TGTGCCTGGAGGGGGGGAGGGGGCCCTCAGCCCCAGCATTTT.

The V call is TRBV18, the J call TRBJ1-2, with TRBD1 matching over 8 bases. This CDR3 spans 14 amino acids. Trimming cost V 4 bases and J 7 bases; bases outside gene matches: 8. In germline, CDR1 is KGHSH, CDR2 LQKENI. DNA for the CDR3: TGTGCCAGCTCACTGCAGACAGGGGAAATTGGCTACACCTTC. Amino acid sequence: CASSLQTGEIGYTF. The entire variable domain, with the rest obtained from reference TRBV18 and TRBJ1-2, is as follows: NAGVMQNPRHLVRRRGQEARLRCSPMKGHSHVYWYRQLPEEGLKFMVYLQKENIIDESGMPKERFSAEFPKEGPSILRIQQVVRGDSAAYFCASSLQTGEIGYTFGSGTRLTVV.

V and J are TRBV4-2 and TRBJ2-7; tentatively, D is TRBD2 (6 bases). The CDR3 length is 16 residues. Trimming took 0 bases from V and 8 from J, leaving 20 bases between them. CDR1 and CDR2 from the germline V gene are LGHNA and YNFKEQ. The CDR3 here is CASSQDRSGPRFKQYF. The DNA of the CDR3 is TGTGCCAGCAGCCAAGATAGAAGCGGGCCGAGGTTCAAGCAGTACTTC.

V usage is TRBV11-2 and J usage is TRBJ1-6; 7 bases fit TRBD1. CDR3 size: 18 residues. CDR1 is SGHAT and CDR2 is FQNNGV in the germline V gene. The J segment lost 5 bases and the V segment lost 3 bases, leaving 13 bases of the junction unmatched. The CDR3, as DNA: TGTGCCAGCAGCTTGGATTCCGGGACAGCCTTTAATAATTCACCCCTCCACTTT. Protein: CASSLDSGTAFNNSPLHF.

This clone was seen only a few times. The V and J genes are TRBV7-9 and TRBJ2-4; 14 bases map to TRBD2. The CDR3 runs 17 residues. Germline V gene data show CDR1 as SEHNR and CDR2 as FQNEAQ (reference sequence). With 4 bases clipped from V and 6 bases from J, the junction kept 8 bases outside the gene matches. The CDR3 region is CASSSRTSGRQGNIQYF. The CDR3, as DNA: TGTGCCAGCAGCTCCAGGACTAGCGGGAGGCAAGGAAACATTCAGTACTTC.

DNA for the CDR3: TGTGCCAGCAGTGCACGGACAGGAGCTACTGAAGCTTTCTTT. Translation: CASSARTGATEAFF. The chain employs TRBV2 and TRBJ1-1, with 7 positions matching TRBD1. Germline trimming cut 4 bases from V and 5 bases from J; bases unmatched to any gene: 7. CDR1 and CDR2 from the germline V gene are SNHLY and FYNNEI. The CDR3 runs to 14 residues. The complete variable domain, with remaining parts taken from reference TRBV2 and TRBJ1-1, reads EPEVTQTPSHQVTQMGQEVILRCVPISNHLYFYWYRQILGQKVEFLVSFYNNEISEKSEIFDDQFSVERPDGSNFTLKIRSTKLEDSAMYFCASSARTGATEAFFGQGTRLTVV.

This chain links TRBV19 with TRBJ2-1; D is perhaps TRBD2 (6 bases). Germline CDR1 LNHDA, CDR2 SQIVND (reference sequence). V was pared by 5 bases and J by 0 bases, with 17 bases between. This CDR3 contains 17 residues. For the CDR3, the DNA is TGTGCCAGTAGTGTTAACATGAGACTAGGCTCCTACAATGAGCAGTTCTTC. Translation gives CASSVNMRLGSYNEQFF.

The rearrangement links TRBV5-1 to TRBJ1-1, with D tentatively TRBD1 (5 bases). CDR3 length: 16 amino acids. Trimming left V 4 bases short and J 0 bases short, with 16 bases between. The germline CDR1 and CDR2 sequences are SGHRS and YFSETQ. CDR3: CASSLNTGQMNTEAFF. For the CDR3, the DNA is TGCGCCAGCAGCCTCAATACGGGGCAGATGAACACTGAAGCTTTCTTT.